Detailed here is one T cell receptor beta chain. Its target is not known. These data come from a study of T cell responses to AZD1222 COVID-19 vaccine. Findings and caveats of the study: It was only six AZD1222 recipients who were seropositive at baseline.

The CDR3 contains 16 residues. Generated by immunoSEQ multiplex PCR, the TCRdb table keeps only in-frame clones and is missing some. In the table there are more than 55,000 clones, approximately 89% of which are singletons. V gene TRBV21-1 combines with J gene TRBJ1-4; TRBD1 reflects the table's D call only, with no check against the DNA. TRBV21-1 is a documented pseudogene. The source was peripheral blood, collected 28 days after the second AZD1222 dose. The TCR comes from an adult who received the AZD1222 COVID-19 vaccine. Here the CDR3 reads CASSKSPAGMNEKLFF. CDR3 DNA: TGTGCCAGCAGCAAATCTCCCGCAGGGATGAATGAAAAACTGTTTTTT.